The clone carrying this TCR beta chain was detected a few times. Its antigen is not identified. The authors ran the immunoSEQ assay, v3.0, at survey level. Per-sample targets for sequencing were roughly 35,000-50,000 T-cell genomes. Produced via immunoSEQ multiplex PCR; TCRdb's table is partial and in-frame only. The repertoire consists of some 21,000 clones, with 82% occurring once and the leading ten covering 8.1%. These data are taken from a study of long-term antiretroviral therapy in people with HIV. For the study at large: It was about a decade before the 2015 immediate-ART recommendation that the earliest samples were taken.

The CDR3 contains 11 residues. Germline V gene lookup returns CDR1 LNHDA and CDR2 SQIVND (reference sequence). The V end was cut by 5 bases, the J end by 7 bases, with 6 bases between. Study-level results: Every time point showed a repertoire led by clones expanded before ART. Transplant donor controls retained higher diversity, though diversity increased after ART.

The V call is TRBV19, the J call TRBJ1-3; D is perhaps TRBD1 (5 bases). The material sequenced was unsorted PBMCs, taken at the start of antiretroviral therapy. This clonotype was sampled from a man aged 50-60 years with HIV. In DNA form, the CDR3 reads TGTGCCAGTAGTGGGGGGAACACCATATATTTT. The encoded protein is CASSGGNTIYF.